This is a list of T cell receptor beta chains from one sample in a study of cytomegalovirus exposure and HLA in healthy donors. TCRdb keeps only in-frame clones here, not all; method: immunoSEQ multiplex PCR. Of 95,000 to 110,000 clones listed, about 81% are singletons. Sequenced sample: PBMCs. These TCRs come from a man aged 30-40 years in good health and CMV-seropositive. CDR3s include the opening cysteine and the closing phenylalanine or tryptophan. Fields, in order: V gene, J gene, CDR3 protein.

TRBV11-2	TRBJ2-7	CASSSLRQVYEQYF
TRBV18	TRBJ2-5	CASSPTPRVWRETQYF
TRBV7-8	TRBJ1-6	CASSLGQGHSPLHF
TRBV10-1	TRBJ2-7	CASSPRDSTYEQYF
TRBV14	TRBJ2-1	CASSLWGGNEQFF
TRBV4-1	TRBJ1-4	CASSQVVREKLFF
TRBV6-5	TRBJ1-3	CASSRKIRGNTIYF
TRBV21-1	TRBJ2-2	CATVGLAGVGDTGELFF
TRBV29-1	TRBJ2-7	CSVGRDSSYEQYF
TRBV6-1	TRBJ2-3	CASGSPLDTQYF
TRBV29-1	TRBJ2-1	CSVLGVVSYNEQFF
TRBV7-9	TRBJ1-2	CSSSDGDRPRVSGYTF
TRBV7-2	TRBJ2-7	CASSLEARVYEQYF
TRBV5-6	TRBJ2-5	CASTPAVGRSGGGETQYF
TRBV6-5	TRBJ1-5	CASSPIESQPQHF
TRBV23-1	TRBJ1-1	CASSHAVGQGDTEAFF
TRBV19	TRBJ1-4	CASSIGRVTNEKLFF
TRBV5-1	TRBJ1-2	CASTPGQNYGYTF